Sequencing of this T cell receptor beta chain was carried out in a study of glioma-infiltrating T cells. Study-wide findings and caveats: Tissue-blood divergence was below expectation in non-neoplastic patients, above in gliomas.

Using RNA template, CDR3s of TCR alpha and beta were amplified with iRepertoire arm-PCR. One entry per CDR3 protein results from TCRdb running MiXCR on the multiplex PCR reads. Altogether 45,000 or so distinct CDR3 sequences are present, more than 20% being singletons, with the ten largest covering approximately 6.4%. This clonotype was seen at least ten times. Its specificity is unknown. The TCR originated in a human donor with low-grade glioma or glioblastoma, undergoing nonglioma brain surgery, or in good health (not recorded which). Sample: glioma tissue, nonneoplastic brain tissue, or PBMCs (not recorded which).

CDR3 DNA sequence: TGCGCCAGCAGCCAAGACCGGACAGGCGGTGACGAGCAGTACTTC. Translating gives CASSQDRTGGDEQYF. This sequence joins TRBV4-3 and TRBJ2-7, with TRBD1 matching over 7 bases. The CDR3 totals 15 residues. V lost 0 bases, J lost 5 bases, and 7 bases stayed unmatched. From germline, CDR1 is LGHNA and CDR2 YSLEER.